One and the same sample provided the 20 T cell receptor beta chains below, sequenced in a study of T-cell reconstitution after alpha-beta-depleted transplantation in children. Unique molecular identifiers featured in how the TCRbeta library was prepared. TCRdb used MiXCR to reprocess the PCR reads, holding one entry per CDR3 protein. The table includes 550,000 to 800,000 distinct CDR3 sequences, approximately 14% detected once. The sequencing used PBMCs, collected before TCRalphabeta/CD19-depleted stem cell transplant. All receptors derive from a girl between 2 and 10 years old with congenital amegakaryocytic thrombocytopenia, due to receive a stem cell transplant.

This chain joins TRBV30 and TRBJ1-1, with D unclear. V dropped 5 bases and J dropped 1 base, with 8 bases sitting between them. CDR3 length: 12 amino acids. Germline values: CDR1 GTSNPN, CDR2 SVGIG (reference sequence). For the CDR3, the DNA is TGTGCCTGGGGCCCAGGGAACACTGAAGCTTTCTTT. Translation: CAWGPGNTEAFF.

The chain couples TRBV5-1 to TRBJ2-7; D could derive from TRBD1 or TRBD2 (5 bases each). The CDR3 sequence is 13 residues long. Germline CDR1 and CDR2: SGHRS and YFSETQ. V was cut by 4 bases and J by 6 bases, with 14 bases left in between. Here the CDR3 DNA reads TGCGCCAGCAGCCGGCAGGGAGAGACCGAGCAGTACTTC. It is translated as CASSRQGETEQYF.

This clonotype appeared a few times. This rearrangement joins TRBV12-3 or TRBV12-4 to TRBJ2-5; TRBD2 aligns across 9 bases. V lost 6 bases to trimming and J lost 3 bases; unmatched junction nucleotides: 8. The CDR3 is 15 amino acids. The CDR3 here is CASRRILAGEETQYF. The DNA for the CDR3 is TGTGCCAGCAGACGCATACTAGCGGGCGAAGAGACCCAGTACTTC.

There are a few counts of this clonotype. V usage is TRBV12-5 and J usage is TRBJ2-7; 8 bases fit TRBD2. CDR3 length: 14 amino acids. Germline CDR1 is LGHNT and CDR2 is FRNRAP. Trimming at V came to 3 bases and at J to 1 base, leaving 2 bases not matched to a gene. CDR3 sequence: CASGFTSGSYEQYF. DNA for the CDR3: TGTGCTAGTGGTTTCACTAGCGGATCCTACGAGCAGTACTTC.

The chain joins TRBV9 to TRBJ2-1; 9 bases line up with TRBD2. The trim removed 2 bases at V and 6 bases at J, leaving 6 bases unmatched. Germline V gives CDR1 SGDLS, CDR2 YYNGEE. The CDR3 is 15 residues long. The CDR3 protein is CASSVPSGIGNEQFF. The DNA for the CDR3 is TGTGCCAGCAGCGTCCCTAGCGGGATAGGCAATGAGCAGTTCTTC.

This clonotype was picked up many times. The J gene is TRBJ1-1, the V gene TRBV6-5, with a weak D call TRBD1 (6 bases). CDR1 MNHEY and CDR2 SVGAGI come from the germline V gene. This CDR3 has 13 amino acids. Trimming left V 4 bases short and J 6 bases short, with 12 bases between. In DNA, the CDR3 is TGTGCCAGCAGTTCTTACAGGGTCCCTGAAGCTTTCTTT. Translating it yields CASSSYRVPEAFF.

V usage is TRBV10-3 and J usage is TRBJ2-1; no clear D gene. Trimming pared 5 bases from V and 4 bases from J, leaving 18 bases between. CDR3 length: 16 residues. From germline, CDR1 is ENHRY and CDR2 SYGVKD. CDR3 sequence reads: CAISPSGGSLYNEQFF. The DNA of the CDR3 is TGTGCCATCAGTCCTTCGGGCGGATCGCTATACAATGAGCAGTTCTTC.

This clonotype showed up many times. The chain combines TRBV20-1 with TRBJ2-3, with D perhaps matching TRBD1 (5 bases). The germline V and J ends were trimmed by 6 bases and 5 bases, with 21 bases remaining between them. Germline values: CDR1 DFQATT, CDR2 SNEGSKA (reference sequence). This CDR3 has 15 residues. This chain's CDR3 is CSAWPWQGSKDTQYF. In DNA form, the CDR3 reads TGCAGTGCCTGGCCCTGGCAGGGTAGTAAAGATACGCAGTATTTT.

This clonotype came up a few times. The chain couples TRBV29-1 to TRBJ2-7; perhaps TRBD1 as D (6 bases). Trimming removed 4 bases from V and 7 bases from J, with 14 bases in between. The germline V gene has CDR1 SQVTM and CDR2 ANQGSEA. The CDR3 contains 12 residues. CDR3 protein: CSVGRGSREQYF. Here the CDR3 DNA reads TGCAGCGTTGGAAGGGGGTCCCGGGAGCAGTACTTC.

As to this clonotype: Possible read error: a much larger clone is one base away. The DNA for the CDR3 is TGTGCCAGCAAGTCGGGACTAGCTATTCACGAGCAGTACTTC. It specifies CASKSGLAIHEQYF. The rearrangement links TRBV12-3 or TRBV12-4 to TRBJ2-7; 9 nucleotides line up with TRBD2. The J segment lost 5 bases and the V segment lost 7 bases, leaving 9 bases of the junction unmatched. The CDR3 has 14 residues.

Many counts were recorded for this clonotype. The rearrangement joins TRBV5-1 to TRBJ2-1; 11 nucleotides line up with TRBD2. The CDR3 totals 15 residues. V lost 4 bases, J lost 4 bases, and 4 bases stayed unmatched. Germline V gives CDR1 SGHRS, CDR2 YFSETQ. In DNA, the CDR3 is TGCGCCAGCAGCCGGGCTAGCGGGAGGTACAATGAGCAGTTCTTC. The encoded protein is CASSRASGRYNEQFF. The full variable domain, rest sourced from reference TRBV5-1 and TRBJ2-1, is KAGVTQTPRYLIKTRGQQVTLSCSPISGHRSVSWYQQTPGQGLQFLFEYFSETQRNKGNFPGRFSGRQFSNSRSEMNVSTLELGDSALYLCASSRASGRYNEQFFGPGTRLTVL.

The sample holds a few counts of this clonotype. The chain uses TRBV5-1 and TRBJ1-1; D gene uncertain. CDR1 is SGHRS and CDR2 is YFSETQ in the germline V gene. The CDR3 loop spans 14 amino acids. The ends were cut back, 6 bases at V and 2 bases at J, with 14 bases in the middle. The CDR3 loop reads CASIRGEGNTEAFF. The CDR3 DNA sequence: TGCGCCAGCATTCGGGGTGAGGGCAACACTGAAGCTTTCTTT.

The rearrangement links TRBV7-6 to TRBJ2-1; no definite D call. The germline V gene has CDR1 SGHVS and CDR2 FNYEAQ. There are 14 residues in the CDR3. Trimming shortened V by 4 bases and J by 5 bases, and 12 bases separated the two germline ends. The CDR3 loop reads CASSSQRPNNEQFF. CDR3 DNA sequence: TGTGCCAGCAGCTCCCAACGTCCCAACAATGAGCAGTTCTTC. Supplemented by reference TRBV7-6 and TRBJ2-1, the full variable domain reads GAGVSQSPRYKVTKRGQDVALRCDPISGHVSLYWYRQALGQGPEFLTYFNYEAQQDKSGLPNDRFSAERPEGSISTLTIQRTEQRDSAMYRCASSSQRPNNEQFFGPGTRLTVL.

In its sample, this clonotype was seen a few times. The gene calls are TRBV20-1 and TRBJ2-7; D might be TRBD1 (5 bases). CDR3 length equals 13 residues. Trimming took off 4 bases at V and 4 bases at J, with 14 bases between the two ends. Germline values: CDR1 DFQATT, CDR2 SNEGSKA (reference sequence). CDR3 amino acids: CSATQGIGYEQYF. The CDR3 DNA sequence: TGCAGTGCTACGCAGGGTATCGGGTACGAGCAGTACTTC.

The sample holds many counts of this clonotype. CDR3 loop: CASSLPRGGTDTQYF. The CDR3 DNA follows: TGTGCCAGCAGTTTACCCCGCGGGGGCACAGATACGCAGTATTTT. This rearrangement joins TRBV28 to TRBJ2-3; tentative D call: TRBD2 (6 bases). CDR3 length: 15 amino acids. Trimming removed 2 bases from V and 1 base from J, with 10 bases in between. Germline CDR1 and CDR2: MDHEN and SYDVKM.

At least ten counts were recorded for this clonotype. The chain joins TRBV12-3 or TRBV12-4 to TRBJ2-7; 10 nucleotides align to TRBD2. The CDR3 loop spans 15 amino acids. With 5 bases clipped from V and 3 bases from J, the junction kept 7 bases outside the gene matches. CDR3 sequence (DNA): TGTGCCAGCAGTCTCTTACTAGCGGGACGCTACGAGCAGTACTTC. This gives the protein CASSLLLAGRYEQYF.

In its sample, this clonotype was seen many times. The V gene is TRBV29-1, the J gene TRBJ2-7, with D perhaps TRBD1 (5 bases). This CDR3 has 14 amino acids. The germline V gene has CDR1 SQVTM and CDR2 ANQGSEA. The V end was cut by 1 base, the J end by 7 bases, with 17 bases between. The CDR3 spells CSVEGGPGWSEQYF. CDR3 sequence (DNA): TGCAGCGTTGAAGGCGGACCAGGGTGGAGTGAGCAGTACTTC.

This chain uses TRBV20-1 with TRBJ2-5, with TRBD2 identical over 8 bases. The junction had 24 bases not matched to a gene; V was cut back by 5 bases and J by 7 bases. CDR3 size: 18 residues. Germline V lookup: CDR1 DFQATT, CDR2 SNEGSKA (reference sequence). In DNA, the CDR3 is TGCAGTGCTCTTACGGGGGATATGGCTAGCGGGTTCAAGGGGACCCAGTACTTC. This translates into CSALTGDMASGFKGTQYF.

This clonotype was observed a few times. The chain couples TRBV6-5 to TRBJ2-7; D ambiguous. V dropped 0 bases and J dropped 4 bases, with 13 bases sitting between them. Germline V gives CDR1 MNHEY, CDR2 SVGAGI. The CDR3 runs to 15 residues. CDR3 in DNA: TGTGCCAGCAGTTACTCAATGGCTAGTCCTTACGAGCAGTACTTC. It is translated as CASSYSMASPYEQYF.

This clonotype showed up just a few times. The gene calls are TRBV29-1 and TRBJ2-1; tentatively, D is TRBD1 (8 bases). CDR3 length: 15 amino acids. Trimming left V 6 bases short and J 6 bases short, with 21 bases between. Germline V gives CDR1 SQVTM, CDR2 ANQGSEA. The CDR3 spells CSVGGDRYSGNEQFF. The CDR3 DNA reads as TGCAGCGTGGGGGGGGACAGGTATTCAGGCAATGAGCAGTTCTTC.